This T cell receptor beta chain was obtained from a study of blood T cell repertoires in COVID-19. Study context: COVID-19 samples collected from the United States, Italy and Spain covered acute and convalescent phases. From T cells, B-cell-depleted T cells, or PBMCs came the material, which was cDNA or gDNA.

In germline, CDR1 is LGHNT, CDR2 FRNRAP. This CDR3 has 18 residues. V was shortened by 0 bases and J by 5 bases, with 23 bases between the two germline ends. Measured with immunoSEQ multiplex PCR; TCRdb has only the in-frame clones, and not every one. Counted here are around 120,000 clones, around 89% occurring once; the ten biggest clones make up roughly 1.4%. The clonotype was recovered from a human donor in a cohort sampled during active COVID-19. The chain recombines TRBV12-5 with TRBJ2-7; D is unresolved. The material sequenced was peripheral blood. The CDR3 coding sequence is TGTGCTAGTGGTTTGGTTACCCTCGATAAGGTGAGGAGTGACGAGCAGTACTTC. Translation: CASGLVTLDKVRSDEQYF.